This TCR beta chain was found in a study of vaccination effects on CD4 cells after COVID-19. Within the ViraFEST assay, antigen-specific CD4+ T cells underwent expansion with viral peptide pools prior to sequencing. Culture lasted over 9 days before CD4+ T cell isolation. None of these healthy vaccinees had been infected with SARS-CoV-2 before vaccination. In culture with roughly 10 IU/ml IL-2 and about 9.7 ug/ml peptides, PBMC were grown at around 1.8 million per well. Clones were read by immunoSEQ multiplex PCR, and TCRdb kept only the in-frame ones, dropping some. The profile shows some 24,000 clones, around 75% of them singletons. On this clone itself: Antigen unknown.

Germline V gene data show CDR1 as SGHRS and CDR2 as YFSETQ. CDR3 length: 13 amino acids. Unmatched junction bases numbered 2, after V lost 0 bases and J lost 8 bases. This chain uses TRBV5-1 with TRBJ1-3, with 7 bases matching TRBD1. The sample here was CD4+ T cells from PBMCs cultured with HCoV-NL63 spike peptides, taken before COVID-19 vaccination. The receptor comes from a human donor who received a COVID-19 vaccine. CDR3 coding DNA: TGCGCCAGCAGCTTGGAAACAGGGGACACCATATATTTT. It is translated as CASSLETGDTIYF.